This T cell receptor beta chain comes out of a study of control samples from healthy donors and cancer patients. Generated by immunoSEQ multiplex PCR, the TCRdb table keeps only in-frame clones and is missing some. The table has about 120,000 clones, roughly 86% seen once. The germline CDR1 and CDR2 sequences are SGHDN and FVKESK. This CDR3 spans 13 amino acids. The V end was cut by 5 bases, the J end by 4 bases, with 11 bases between. The source material was blood. The V gene is TRBV14, the J gene TRBJ2-5, with D maybe TRBD2 (5 bases). The receptor's source is a man aged 60-69 years in good health. As DNA, the CDR3 is TGTGCCAGCAGCAGGACTCTACTAGAGACCCAGTACTTC. This gives the protein CASSRTLLETQYF.